Each of the 11 T cell receptor beta chains below was sequenced from the same sample in a study of cytotoxic CD8 clonotypes in ibrutinib-treated CLL. Sequencing was performed with immunoSEQ multiplex PCR; in TCRdb, only in-frame clones are kept and a portion is missing. The sample carries 250,000 or so clones, roughly 70% recorded once. The specimen comprised PBMCs, sampled after 24 months of ibrutinib treatment. The origin of the receptors is a human donor with chronic lymphocytic leukemia.

The chain recombines TRBV29-1 with TRBJ2-7; a possible D gene is TRBD2 (5 bases). With 8 bases removed from V and 7 bases from J, the gap between germline ends came to 12 bases. The CDR3 sequence is 10 residues long. CDR1 and CDR2 (germline): SQVTM, ANQGSEA. The CDR3 DNA follows: TGCAGCCCTGACCGAGGGGAGCAGTACTTC. Translated, it gives CSPDRGEQYF.

The rearrangement uses TRBV6-5 and TRBJ2-5, with D maybe TRBD1 (6 bases). V was cut by 4 bases and J by 3 bases, with 12 bases left in between. Per the germline V gene, CDR1 is MNHEY and CDR2 is SVGAGI. The CDR3 has 14 residues. The CDR3 is CASSSPGVKETQYF. The DNA of the CDR3 is TGTGCCAGCAGTTCTCCAGGGGTTAAAGAGACCCAGTACTTC.

V gene TRBV7-2 combines with J gene TRBJ2-1, with D possibly being TRBD2 (5 bases). The V end was cut by 5 bases, the J end by 9 bases, with 17 bases between. The CDR3 runs 14 residues. Germline values: CDR1 SGHTA, CDR2 FQGNSA. The CDR3 spells CASSKYGESGEQFF. The CDR3 DNA reads TGTGCCAGCAGCAAGTACGGGGAGTCGGGTGAGCAGTTCTTC. The entire variable domain, with the rest obtained from reference TRBV7-2 and TRBJ2-1, is as follows: GAGVSQSPSNKVTEKGKDVELRCDPISGHTALYWYRQSLGQGLEFLIYFQGNSAPDKSGLPSDRFSAERTGGSVSTLTIQRTQQEDSAVYLCASSKYGESGEQFFGPGTRLTVL.

The J gene is TRBJ1-1, the V gene TRBV4-1; 10 bases line up with TRBD1. The CDR3 loop spans 16 amino acids. V lost 1 base, J lost 6 bases, and 8 bases stayed unmatched. The germline CDR1 and CDR2 sequences are MGHRA and YSYEKL. The CDR3 coding sequence is TGCGCCAGCAGCCAAGGAAATCGGACAGGGGGATCTGAAGCTTTCTTT. The encoded protein is CASSQGNRTGGSEAFF.

The chain carries TRBV9 and TRBJ2-3; 7 bases fit TRBD1. The trim removed 3 bases at V and 7 bases at J, leaving 5 bases unmatched. CDR3 length: 13 amino acids. CDR1 and CDR2 from the germline V gene are SGDLS and YYNGEE. CDR3 region: CASSARDSNTQYF. DNA of the CDR3: TGTGCCAGCAGCGCCAGGGACAGTAATACGCAGTATTTT.

This chain links TRBV13 with TRBJ1-5; D perhaps matches TRBD1 (6 bases). Per germline, CDR1 PRHDT and CDR2 FYEKMQ (reference sequence). The CDR3 runs to 14 residues. V was pared by 3 bases and J by 5 bases, with 11 bases between. The CDR3 reads CASSLTGKDQPQHF. The DNA for the CDR3 is TGTGCCAGCAGCTTGACAGGAAAGGATCAGCCCCAGCATTTT.

The chain employs TRBV5-5 and TRBJ2-7, with unresolved D. With 3 bases removed from V and 2 bases from J, the gap between germline ends came to 12 bases. The CDR3 sequence is 14 residues long. Looked up from germline, CDR1 is SGHKS and CDR2 is YYEKEE (reference sequence). The CDR3 region is CASSWLADTYEQYF. The CDR3 DNA follows: TGTGCCAGCAGCTGGTTGGCCGACACCTACGAGCAGTACTTC.

The rearrangement links TRBV7-8 to TRBJ2-7; no reliable D call. Germline loops: CDR1 SGHVS, CDR2 FQNEAQ. The CDR3 is 14 residues long. Deletions cut 1 base from V and 3 bases from J, with 10 bases between. The CDR3 coding sequence is TGTGCCAGCAGCTTAGGGGGTTCGGTCTACGAGCAGTACTTC. Translating gives CASSLGGSVYEQYF.

The V and J genes are TRBV5-1 and TRBJ2-7; 8 nucleotides agree with TRBD2. This CDR3 is built from 15 residues. Germline CDR1 SGHRS, CDR2 YFSETQ. V shed 3 bases and J 4 bases; nucleotides not matched to a gene: 9. CDR3 coding DNA: TGCGCCAGCAGCTCCTTGCCGGGACTAGAATACGAGCAGTACTTC. Its translation: CASSSLPGLEYEQYF. Variable domain in full (rest from reference TRBV5-1 and TRBJ2-7): KAGVTQTPRYLIKTRGQQVTLSCSPISGHRSVSWYQQTPGQGLQFLFEYFSETQRNKGNFPGRFSGRQFSNSRSEMNVSTLELGDSALYLCASSSLPGLEYEQYFGPGTRLTVT.

CDR3 loop: CASSRTSGSRYEQYF. For the CDR3, the DNA is TGTGCCAGCTCTAGGACTAGCGGGAGTAGGTACGAGCAGTACTTC. The V call is TRBV18, the J call TRBJ2-7; 13 bases map to TRBD2. Germline V gene sequence: CDR1 KGHSH, CDR2 LQKENI. The CDR3 sequence is 15 residues long. The J segment lost 4 bases and the V segment lost 6 bases, leaving 6 bases of the junction unmatched.

The chain employs TRBV5-4 and TRBJ1-5, with 7 bases aligning to TRBD1. Looked up from germline, CDR1 is SGHNT and CDR2 is YYREEE (reference sequence). Unmatched junction bases numbered 4, after V lost 3 bases and J lost 7 bases. The length of the CDR3 is 13 residues. The CDR3 loop reads CASSYQGGQPQHF. The CDR3 bases are TGTGCCAGCAGCTACCAGGGGGGGCAGCCCCAGCATTTT.